This TCR beta chain was captured by sequencing in a study of cytomegalovirus exposure and HLA in healthy donors (dated by TCRdb to about 2017). Describing the broader study: In an earlier analysis of fewer than 750 of the donors, 250 to 300 Gb of sequence data and some 100 million unique TCR beta sequences from about 180 million T cells were reported. An early release that covered around 590 HLA-typed donors contained about 300 gigabases of sequencing data and around 80 million unique TCR sequences. Of the roughly 400 genotyped donors, about 80% fell in the genetic ancestry cluster associated with self-reported Caucasian donors. The study aimed to test whether signatures of past pathogen exposure could be identified by cataloging public T cell receptors. The study used immunosequencing to profile the T cell repertoires of hundreds of subjects and linked those repertoires to cytomegalovirus serostatus. A separate validation cohort of more than 100 different subjects was used in addition to the roughly 700-subject first cohort. To predict cytomegalovirus infection status, the study combined high-throughput TCR immunosequencing, statistical association of individual TCRs with disease status, and machine learning. In a later analysis, previously published TCR beta repertoires from more than 500 donors were re-analyzed and high-resolution HLA genotyping was added so that TCR occurrence patterns could be studied. Rather than drawing on any new phenotypic data, the later analysis identified candidate immune exposures from TCR beta sequences and the way those sequences occurred across donors. To decide whether each TCR beta V gene segment behaved as functional or pseudogenic, an earlier analysis of fewer than 750 of the donors relied on high-throughput TCR beta sequencing. Alongside the repertoire data, information on donor age, sex, ethnicity and CMV serostatus was compiled. In a later genetic analysis, genome-wide SNP genotypes for about 55% of the roughly 700 donors were used, and that subset was treated as a discovery cohort. All discovery cohort repertoires had been generated on a single sequencing platform. Both class I and class II loci were covered by HLA typing, at four-digit resolution. The number of typed donors differed by locus: about 629-640 for A, B, C, DRB1 and DQB1; approximately 530 for DQA1; fewer than 610 for DPA1; and 400 to 480 for DPB1. Several DR-DQ haplotypes were treated as single units for association and clustering because of strong linkage in the cohort. On average, about 240,000 unique TCR beta nucleotide sequences were sequenced per donor among fewer than 500 genotyped donors of the cohort, with roughly 19% of those sequences being non-productive.

A word on this clone: Its specific antigen is unknown. Base qualities are not provided; no much larger clone lies one nucleotide away.

Library creation used the immunoSEQ multiplex PCR assay. A mixture of 60 forward primers for TCR Vbeta segments and 13 reverse primers for TCR Jbeta segments was used in the multiplex PCR. Amplification of the CDR3 region of rearranged TCR beta genes was performed with a multiplex PCR assay on genomic DNA. The Illumina HiSeq System was used to sequence the amplified TCR beta libraries as 87-base-pair reads. In the paper's pipeline: In a later analysis, 80 million or so unique TCR beta chains were counted across the roughly 610 repertoires, and roughly 10 million of these chains were shared by at least two donors. A nearest-neighbor algorithm error-corrected the raw reads and collapsed the reads into unique sequences, merging closely related sequences to remove PCR and sequencing errors. Alignment of CDR3 sequences to IMGT reference sequences was used to assign V, D and J gene segments. For a sequence to be retained, a match of at least six nucleotides was required to both a V gene segment and a J gene segment. A rearrangement was called productive if the CDR3 had no stop codons and remained in frame with V and J, and every other rearrangement was called non-productive. Following IMGT convention, CDR3 was defined as the stretch from the second conserved V-encoded cysteine to the conserved J-encoded phenylalanine. The earlier analysis of about 560 of the donors excluded any sequence lacking an unambiguous match to a single V gene segment. An earlier analysis of fewer than 750 of the donors called V segments functional above 56.7% productive rearrangements and segregating when the between-donor standard deviation exceeded 5%. A statistical classification framework was developed to diagnose cytomegalovirus status using the catalog of TCR beta chain sequences. V and J gene assignment, in a later analysis, came from comparing TCR nucleotide sequences with IMGT/GENE-DB human TR gene sequences. The TCRdist pipeline was used in a later analysis to assign CDR3 sequences and most-parsimonious VDJ recombination scenarios. In a later analysis, each TCR beta chain was defined by its CDR3 amino acid sequence together with its V-gene family, and reads without a unique V-gene family were excluded. A later analysis removed nearly 600 highly shared, low-generation-probability nucleotide sequences to deal with suspected cross-contamination and a sequencing artifact. For each public chain, a later analysis derived a clonal expansion index from normalized ranks of inferred template counts within each repertoire. Generation probabilities in a later analysis came from a VDJ recombination model fitted to out-of-frame rearrangements, and those results were checked against IGoR. Hypergeometric tests were used in a later analysis to score TCR-TCR, TCR-HLA and TCR-CMV co-occurrence, with a repertoire-size bias correction applied to the TCR pairs. To estimate false discovery rates, a later analysis permuted the HLA or CMV assignments 20 times. In a later analysis, co-occurring TCRs were grouped using DBSCAN, with TCRdist sequence similarity added in when clustering inside HLA-allele-positive subsets. Co-occurrence clustering excluded repertoires with fewer than 30,000 or more than 120,000 public chains, plus five with anomalous nucleotide sharing. What TCRdb holds here is the immuneACCESS table cut down to in-frame rearrangements. Part of the clones is not present; checked against another copy, under half of the missing clones reflect an unresolved V gene, and the others are unexplained. From that table come the V and J calls and clone size; the DNA was used to work out D and trimming. The sample includes around 120,000 clones, with just over 15% observed a single time. The ten largest account for roughly 2% of the sample.

The cohort was made up of 666 healthy bone marrow donors. At the time of sampling, all cohort members were nominally healthy, though unrecorded immune exposures were likely present. The donor tested CMV seronegative and was one of the 352 seronegative cohort members. Every donor gave a peripheral blood sample, and the peripheral blood mononuclear cells from that sample were used for TCR beta sequencing. Genomic DNA was extracted from the blood cell samples with the Qiagen DNeasy Blood Extraction Kit. Summary of the overall study and its limitations: A later analysis found that HLA-associated TCR beta chains were more clonally expanded and had lower generation probabilities than equally common non-associated chains. Correlated functional status among segregating V segments might be attributable to linkage disequilibrium, but an unknown experimental factor could not be ruled out. This cohort had only TCR beta chains sequenced, and the lack of alpha or paired-chain data limited which features could be detected. A later genetic analysis associated a missense DCLRE1C variant with V-gene and J-gene trimming of TCR beta chains, and an independent cohort replicated the association. In a later analysis, most CMV-associated TCR beta chains were found to appear HLA-restricted, with HLA associations seemingly driven largely by CMV exposure. Because HLA typing was missing for some donors at each locus, association tests included only the typed subset. A later analysis reported that several top co-occurrence clusters appeared linked to parvovirus B19, influenza, CMV and Epstein-Barr virus. While some public TCRs were present in many individuals, most TCR sequences turned up only very rarely across donors. Some IMGT-functional V segments, including TRBV6-2 and TRBV6-3, could not be distinguished by the 87-base-pair reads and were therefore excluded. At a false discovery rate of 0.05, a later analysis linked under 20,000 TCR beta sequences to specific HLA alleles. Approximately 16 rarely observed V segments, including chromosome 9 orphons, were excluded from the earlier analysis of approximately 500 of the donors because counts were too low. The authors suggested that the approach could potentially be generalized to other disease states and immunological phenotypes. Compared with the roughly 720-donor mean, donors in an Asian-associated ancestry cluster had fewer N-insertions in productive TCRs, according to a later genetic analysis. The only immune exposure information available for the cohort was CMV serostatus. The sequencing pipeline was judged likely to have produced a cluster of highly shared sequence variants as a technical artifact. A few of the identified cytomegalovirus-associated TCR beta chains were confirmed in vitro to be specific for cytomegalovirus antigens. Presence/absence analyses assumed roughly uniform sequencing depth across donors, an assumption that may not hold. A further reported finding was that TCR beta sequences accurately predicted the HLA-A and HLA-B alleles for most subjects in the first cohort. The classifier was reported to diagnose cytomegalovirus status with high specificity and sensitivity in both the original and validation cohorts. A total of around 150 TCR beta chains were listed by the study as associated with cytomegalovirus. Assigning TCR associations to individual alleles was difficult when HLA alleles, especially DR and DQ, strongly co-occurred. In an earlier analysis of approximately 590 of the donors, most TCR beta V segments appeared in productive rearrangements about 87% or about 30% of the time, broadly matching IMGT annotations. In a later analysis, TCR association rates were found to vary across HLA loci, with the most associated TCRs seen for DRB1 alleles and the fewest for HLA-C alleles.

Germline trimming amounts to 11 bases on V and 8 bases on J, with 6 as the count of junction bases outside the gene matches. The CDR3 measures 12 amino acids from cysteine to phenylalanine. Just the 36-base CDR3 DNA is kept, in frame starting at base 1. Material for sequencing was PBMCs. The sequence links TRBV23-1 to TRBJ1-4; 9 central bases correspond to TRBD1. TRBV23-1 is classed as an ORF, of uncertain function. The origin of this receptor is a woman between 18 and 30 years old in good health and CMV-seronegative. CDR3 protein: CASGTGHEKLFF. The DNA reads TGCGCCTCCGGGACAGGGCACGAAAAACTGTTTTTT.